The subject of this entry is one T cell receptor beta chain. Its antigen is not known. Profiling relied on immunoSEQ multiplex PCR, and the TCRdb table lists in-frame clones only, not all of them. The table has roughly 120,000 clones, roughly 86% seen once; the top ten hold around 2.9%. Looked up from germline, CDR1 is SGHNT and CDR2 is YENEEA. V shed 2 bases and J shed 6 bases, with 7 bases lying between them. This CDR3 contains 13 residues. This specimen comes from a study of T cell responses to AZD1222 COVID-19 vaccine. General study points: A mostly white British donor set with more females was recruited, and clonal diversity was possibly underestimated. The peak T cell response came first, and repertoires were sampled only after it. The study reported that nearly half of spike-specific TCRs target unmutated variant regions.

The sequence derives from an adult who received the AZD1222 COVID-19 vaccine. The chain combines TRBV11-3 with TRBJ1-4; no reliable D call. Sample: peripheral blood, taken 28 days after the second AZD1222 dose. In nucleotides, the CDR3 is TGTGCCAGCAGCTTACCAGGACATGAAAAACTGTTTTTT. Protein sequence: CASSLPGHEKLFF.